The present TCR beta chain was sequenced within a study of shared clonotypes between healthy human individuals. Study as a whole: Three plates each covered CD4 naive and memory; CD8 naive two, CD8 memory one.

The CDR3 consists of 11 residues. Germline V lookup: CDR1 MDHEN, CDR2 SYDVKM. V shed 7 bases and J shed 7 bases, with 9 bases lying between them. Researchers ran the assay at a deep level. Sorted-subset replicate PCRs used about 0.2 ug DNA, about 30,000 T cell genomes. Clones were read by immunoSEQ multiplex PCR, and TCRdb kept only the in-frame ones, dropping some. The table has about 2.3 million clones, approximately 90% seen once. This chain connects TRBV28 to TRBJ2-3; a possible D gene is TRBD2 (6 bases). Specimen: naive CD4+ T cells from PBMCs. The sample's subset: CD45RA+ positively selected. The receptor comes from a man between 18 and 35 years old in good health. Some clones in this sample may be carry-over from other donors' samples. CDR3 DNA: TGTGCCAGCAATAGCGGATATACGCAGTATTTT. Protein: CASNSGYTQYF.